This T cell receptor beta chain comes out of a study of blood T cell repertoires in COVID-19. About the study: Acute-phase and convalescent COVID-19 samples originated in the United States, Italy and Spain.

Participants were aged about 18 to 90 years, lived in about 26 US areas, and enrolled virtually. Clinical history reported by participants formed the basis on which cohorts were assigned. Cohort 3 donors counted as recovered after two negative PCRs, clearance, or resolved symptoms. The protocol was immunoSEQ multiplex PCR, while the TCRdb copy is restricted to in-frame clones and leaves out a portion. Found here are about 250,000 clones, approximately 90% of them singletons; the top ten hold roughly 2.3%. CDR1 is MDHEN, CDR2 SYDVKM, per germline. With V trimmed by 6 bases and J by 6 bases, 7 bases remained unmatched. The CDR3 extends over 14 amino acids.

The sequence was collected from a woman in her late teens or twenties who had recovered from COVID-19. The chain employs TRBV28 and TRBJ1-2; the match to TRBD1 covers 10 bases. Sequenced input: PBMCs or T cells enriched from blood (not recorded which). CDR3 DNA: TGTGCCAGCAGGGAGACAGGGGGCAAAGATGGCTACACCTTC. Translation gives CASRETGGKDGYTF.